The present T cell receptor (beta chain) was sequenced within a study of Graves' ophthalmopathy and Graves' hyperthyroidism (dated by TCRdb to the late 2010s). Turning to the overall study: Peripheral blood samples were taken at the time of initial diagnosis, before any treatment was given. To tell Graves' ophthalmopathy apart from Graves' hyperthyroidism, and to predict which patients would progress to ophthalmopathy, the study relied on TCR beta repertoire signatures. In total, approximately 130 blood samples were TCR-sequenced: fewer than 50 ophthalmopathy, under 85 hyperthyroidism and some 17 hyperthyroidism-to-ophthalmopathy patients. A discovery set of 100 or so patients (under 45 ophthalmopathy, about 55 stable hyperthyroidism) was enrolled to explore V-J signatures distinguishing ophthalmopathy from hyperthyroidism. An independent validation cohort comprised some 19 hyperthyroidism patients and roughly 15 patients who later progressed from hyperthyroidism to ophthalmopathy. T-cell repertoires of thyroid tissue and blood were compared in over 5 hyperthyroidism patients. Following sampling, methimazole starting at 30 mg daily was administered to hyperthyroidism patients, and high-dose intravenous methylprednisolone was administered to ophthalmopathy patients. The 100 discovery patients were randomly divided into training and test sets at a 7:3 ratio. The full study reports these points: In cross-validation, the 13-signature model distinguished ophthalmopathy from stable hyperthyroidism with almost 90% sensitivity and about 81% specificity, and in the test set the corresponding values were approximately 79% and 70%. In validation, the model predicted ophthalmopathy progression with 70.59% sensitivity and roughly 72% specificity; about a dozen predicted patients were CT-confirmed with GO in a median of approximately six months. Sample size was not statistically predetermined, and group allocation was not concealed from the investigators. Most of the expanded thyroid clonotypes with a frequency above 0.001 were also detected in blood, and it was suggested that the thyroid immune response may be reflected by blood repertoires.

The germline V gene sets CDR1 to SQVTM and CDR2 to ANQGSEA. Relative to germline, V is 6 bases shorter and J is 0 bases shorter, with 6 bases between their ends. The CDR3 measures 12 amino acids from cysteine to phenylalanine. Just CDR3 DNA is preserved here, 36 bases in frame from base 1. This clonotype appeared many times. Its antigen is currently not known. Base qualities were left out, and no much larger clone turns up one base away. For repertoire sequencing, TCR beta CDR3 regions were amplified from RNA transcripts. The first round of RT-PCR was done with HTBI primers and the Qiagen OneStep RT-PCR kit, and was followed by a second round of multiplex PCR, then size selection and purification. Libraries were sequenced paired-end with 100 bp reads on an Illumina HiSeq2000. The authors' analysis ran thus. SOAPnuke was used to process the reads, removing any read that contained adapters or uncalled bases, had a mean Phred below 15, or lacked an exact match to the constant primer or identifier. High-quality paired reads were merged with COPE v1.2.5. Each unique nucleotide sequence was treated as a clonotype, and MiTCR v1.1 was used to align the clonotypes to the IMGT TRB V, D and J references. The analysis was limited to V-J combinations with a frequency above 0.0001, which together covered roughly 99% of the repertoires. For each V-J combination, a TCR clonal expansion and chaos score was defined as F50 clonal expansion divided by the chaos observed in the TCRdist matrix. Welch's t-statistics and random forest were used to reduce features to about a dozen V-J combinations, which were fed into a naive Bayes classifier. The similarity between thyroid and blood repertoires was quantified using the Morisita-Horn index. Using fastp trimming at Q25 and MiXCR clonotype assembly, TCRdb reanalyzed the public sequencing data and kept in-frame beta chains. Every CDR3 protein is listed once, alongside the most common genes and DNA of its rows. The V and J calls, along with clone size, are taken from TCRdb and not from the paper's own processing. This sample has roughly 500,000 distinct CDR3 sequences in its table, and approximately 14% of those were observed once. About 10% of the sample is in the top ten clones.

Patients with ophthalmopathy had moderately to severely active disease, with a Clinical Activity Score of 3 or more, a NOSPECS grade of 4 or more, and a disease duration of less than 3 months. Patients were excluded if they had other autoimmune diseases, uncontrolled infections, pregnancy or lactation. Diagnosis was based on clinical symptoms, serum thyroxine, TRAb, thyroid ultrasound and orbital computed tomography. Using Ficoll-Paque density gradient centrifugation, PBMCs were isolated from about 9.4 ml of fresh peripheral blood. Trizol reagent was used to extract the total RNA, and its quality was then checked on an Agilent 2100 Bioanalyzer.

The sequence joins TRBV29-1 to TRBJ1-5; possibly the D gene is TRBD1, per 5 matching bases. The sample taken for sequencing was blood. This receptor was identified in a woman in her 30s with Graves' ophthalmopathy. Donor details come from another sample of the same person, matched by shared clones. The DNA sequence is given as TGCAGCGTGCAGGGTAGCAATCAGCCCCAGCATTTT. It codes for CSVQGSNQPQHF.